The 31 T cell receptor beta chains in this list originate from one sample, sequenced in a study of blood T cell repertoires in COVID-19. The protocol was immunoSEQ multiplex PCR, while the TCRdb copy is restricted to in-frame clones and leaves out a portion. The data contain fewer than 350,000 clones, 85% of them singletons. Sequenced material: peripheral blood. Receptors originate from a woman aged 50 to 60 with active or convalescent COVID-19.

The V and J genes are TRBV12-3 or TRBV12-4 and TRBJ2-5, with D possibly matching TRBD2 (5 bases). The CDR3 loop spans 11 amino acids. The V end was cut by 5 bases, the J end by 4 bases, with 5 bases between. CDR3 region: CASSAGETQYF. The DNA for the CDR3 is TGTGCCAGCAGTGCGGGAGAGACCCAGTACTTC.

The V call is TRBV6-1, the J call TRBJ2-1; TRBD1 matches 8 bases. The junction had 14 bases not matched to a gene; V was cut back by 4 bases and J by 9 bases. Germline V gene lookup returns CDR1 MNHNS and CDR2 SASEGT. The CDR3 spans 16 residues. The CDR3, as DNA: TGTGCCAGCAGTGGACGGGACAGGCGGTTCCGACCTGAGCAGTTCTTC. Translated: CASSGRDRRFRPEQFF.

The V call is TRBV10-3, the J call TRBJ2-7, with 12 positions matching TRBD2. J gave up 7 bases and V 4 bases, and 8 bases lay outside the gene matches. The germline V gene has CDR1 ENHRY and CDR2 SYGVKD. CDR3 length: 15 residues. CDR3: CAISVTSGGYGEQYF. Written as DNA, the CDR3 is TGTGCCATCAGTGTGACTAGCGGGGGCTACGGGGAGCAGTACTTC.

The chain uses TRBV2 and TRBJ1-2; D gene unclear. This CDR3 contains 13 residues. In germline, CDR1 is SNHLY, CDR2 FYNNEI. V lost 6 bases and J lost 8, with 16 bases in between. The chain's CDR3 is CASRVDKVQGYTF. CDR3 DNA: TGTGCCAGCAGAGTTGACAAGGTTCAGGGCTACACCTTC.

The rearrangement links TRBV5-1 to TRBJ1-1; TRBD1 aligns across 8 bases. The V gene's germline CDR1 is SGHRS and CDR2 YFSETQ. V lost 4 bases, J lost 1 base, and 6 bases stayed unmatched. There are 15 residues in the CDR3. CDR3 protein: CASSPRTGRNTEAFF. In DNA form, the CDR3 reads TGCGCCAGCAGCCCGCGGACAGGGCGGAACACTGAAGCTTTCTTT.

This clone was seen more than once but under ten times. The J gene is TRBJ2-7, the V gene TRBV27; D might be TRBD2 (5 bases). CDR1 and CDR2 from the germline V gene are MNHEY and SMNVEV (reference sequence). V was pared by 2 bases and J by 0 bases, with 11 bases between. The CDR3 runs 15 residues. CDR3 nucleotides: TGTGCCAGCAGTTTAGGGATAGCGTACTCCTACGAGCAGTACTTC. It yields the protein CASSLGIAYSYEQYF.

The chain combines TRBV19 with TRBJ2-1, with D perhaps matching TRBD1 (6 bases). The germline V gene encodes CDR1 LNHDA and CDR2 SQIVND (reference sequence). Between the trimmed V and J ends, which lost 7 bases and 7 bases, there was a span of 14 bases. The CDR3 loop spans 13 amino acids. The CDR3 protein is CASNGGFLNEQFF. The CDR3 DNA is TGTGCCAGTAATGGGGGCTTTTTGAATGAGCAGTTCTTC.

The chain employs TRBV19 and TRBJ1-3, with 11 bases lining up with TRBD1. This CDR3 has 14 amino acids. The ends lost 8 bases at V and 1 base at J; junction bases unmatched: 1. The germline V gene encodes CDR1 LNHDA and CDR2 SQIVND (reference sequence). In DNA form, the CDR3 reads TGTGCCAGTGGACAGGGGGCGTCTGGAAACACCATATATTTT. Amino acids: CASGQGASGNTIYF.

Turning to this clone: This same CDR3 is encoded by further DNA sequences in the sample. The chain carries TRBV9 and TRBJ1-2; tentatively, D is TRBD1 (5 bases). Germline loops: CDR1 SGDLS, CDR2 YYNGEE. The CDR3 contains 13 residues. V gave up 2 bases and J gave up 1 base, with 6 bases separating them. In DNA, the CDR3 is TGTGCCAGCAGCGTCGACAGTAACTATGGCTACACCTTC. Protein product: CASSVDSNYGYTF.

The chain couples TRBV27 to TRBJ2-7; 9 bases line up with TRBD2. The CDR3 totals 13 residues. The V segment lost 4 bases and the J segment 6 bases; nucleotides outside the gene matches: 4. CDR1 and CDR2 (germline): MNHEY, SMNVEV (reference sequence). In nucleotides, the CDR3 is TGTGCCAGCAGTTGGGGACTAGCATTCGAGCAGTACTTC. This sequence encodes CASSWGLAFEQYF.

The chain employs TRBV28 and TRBJ2-3, with D possibly being TRBD2 (5 bases). CDR1 is MDHEN, CDR2 SYDVKM, per germline. Trimming cost V 7 bases and J 3 bases, with 14 bases left between them. The CDR3 covers 14 residues. This CDR3 reads CASTREGATDTQYF. In DNA form, the CDR3 reads TGTGCCAGCACCCGGGAAGGAGCAACAGATACGCAGTATTTT. Combining the CDR3 with reference TRBV28 and TRBJ2-3 gives the whole variable domain DVKVTQSSRYLVKRTGEKVFLECVQDMDHENMFWYRQDPGLGLRLIYFSYDVKMKEKGDIPEGYSVSREKKERFSLILESASTNQTSMYLCASTREGATDTQYFGPGTRLTVL.

The table lists this clone with a few counts. V and J are TRBV5-4 and TRBJ2-1, with D possibly matching TRBD1 (6 bases). The V end was cut by 4 bases, the J end by 3 bases, with 14 bases between. The CDR3 covers 15 residues. CDR1 is SGHNT, CDR2 YYREEE, per germline (reference sequence). CDR3 nucleotide sequence: TGTGCCAGCAGCCAGGACAGACGTGGCTACAATGAGCAGTTCTTC. Translating it yields CASSQDRRGYNEQFF. The complete variable domain, with remaining parts taken from reference TRBV5-4 and TRBJ2-1, reads ETGVTQSPTHLIKTRGQQVTLRCSSQSGHNTVSWYQQALGQGPQFIFQYYREEENGRGNFPPRFSGLQFPNYSSELNVNALELDDSALYLCASSQDRRGYNEQFFGPGTRLTVL.

The sample holds one count of this clone. V is TRBV19 and J is TRBJ2-2; TRBD2 agrees at 10 bases. The CDR3 extends over 17 amino acids. V gave up 5 bases and J gave up 2 bases; unmatched junction bases: 8. Germline CDR1 LNHDA, CDR2 SQIVND (reference sequence). This CDR3 reads CASSLGAGGPNTGELFF. In DNA form, the CDR3 reads TGTGCCAGTAGTTTAGGAGCGGGAGGGCCAAACACCGGGGAGCTGTTTTTT. Filled out from reference TRBV19 and TRBJ2-2, the complete variable domain reads DGGITQSPKYLFRKEGQNVTLSCEQNLNHDAMYWYRQDPGQGLRLIYYSQIVNDFQKGDIAEGYSVSREKKESFPLTVTSAQKNPTAFYLCASSLGAGGPNTGELFFGEGSRLTVL.

This chain joins TRBV5-6 and TRBJ2-7, with 7 nucleotides matching TRBD2. The ends lost 2 bases at V and 7 bases at J; junction bases unmatched: 9. CDR1 is SGHDT and CDR2 is YYEEEE in the germline V gene. The CDR3 is made up of 14 amino acids. The chain's CDR3 is CASSFALATGEQYF. CDR3 in DNA: TGTGCCAGCAGCTTCGCACTAGCGACGGGGGAGCAGTACTTC.

The V and J genes are TRBV18 and TRBJ2-1; D is unclear. This CDR3 has 13 amino acids. V lost 8 bases and J 2 bases, leaving 10 bases between the germline ends. The germline CDR1 and CDR2 sequences are KGHSH and LQKENI. The CDR3 spells CASAPDTYNEQFF. The CDR3 DNA reads TGTGCCAGCGCCCCAGACACCTACAATGAGCAGTTCTTC. Looking up the rest from reference TRBV18 and TRBJ2-1 gives the full variable domain: NAGVMQNPRHLVRRRGQEARLRCSPMKGHSHVYWYRQLPEEGLKFMVYLQKENIIDESGMPKERFSAEFPKEGPSILRIQQVVRGDSAAYFCASAPDTYNEQFFGPGTRLTVL.

This chain joins TRBV19 and TRBJ1-1, with TRBD1 identical over 8 bases. J gave up 1 base and V 4 bases, and 5 bases lay outside the gene matches. This CDR3 spans 15 amino acids. Germline assignment: CDR1 LNHDA and CDR2 SQIVND (reference sequence). This CDR3 reads CASSRRQGRNTEAFF. The CDR3 DNA follows: TGTGCCAGTAGTAGGCGACAGGGGCGGAACACTGAAGCTTTCTTT. Drawing the rest from reference TRBV19 and TRBJ1-1, the complete variable domain is DGGITQSPKYLFRKEGQNVTLSCEQNLNHDAMYWYRQDPGQGLRLIYYSQIVNDFQKGDIAEGYSVSREKKESFPLTVTSAQKNPTAFYLCASSRRQGRNTEAFFGQGTRLTVV.

The CDR3 spells CASSFRRLSGSRNEQYF. CDR3 in DNA: TGTGCCAGCAGTTTCCGTCGATTAAGCGGGAGCCGTAACGAGCAGTACTTC. The chain joins TRBV28 to TRBJ2-7, with 8 bases fitting TRBD2. CDR3 length: 17 amino acids. Unmatched junction bases numbered 15, after V lost 3 bases and J lost 5 bases. Germline CDR1 and CDR2: MDHEN and SYDVKM.

The rearrangement links TRBV20-1 to TRBJ1-2; tentative D call: TRBD1 (5 bases). The CDR3 totals 14 residues. Germline lookup yields CDR1 DFQATT and CDR2 SNEGSKA (reference sequence). Trimming cost V 3 bases and J 2 bases, with 13 bases left between them. The CDR3 reads CSASRGTVNYGYTF. DNA for the CDR3: TGCAGTGCTAGTCGGGGGACGGTCAACTATGGCTACACCTTC.

The CDR3 region is CASSSLAGGLEQFF. For the CDR3, the DNA is TGTGCCAGCAGTTCATTGGCGGGAGGTCTTGAGCAGTTCTTC. The chain combines TRBV11-2 with TRBJ2-1; 8 bases fit TRBD2. CDR3 length: 14 residues. Germline V gene sequence: CDR1 SGHAT, CDR2 FQNNGV. The junction had 10 bases not matched to a gene; V was cut back by 6 bases and J by 9 bases.

This sequence joins TRBV4-2 and TRBJ1-6, with a possible D match to TRBD1 (6 bases). CDR3 length: 19 amino acids. Looked up from germline, CDR1 is LGHNA and CDR2 is YNFKEQ. The ends were cut back, 1 base at V and 7 bases at J, with 23 bases in the middle. The CDR3 DNA sequence: TGTGCCAGCAGCCAAGGGCGGGGGGCAACGGTTCCATTAAATTCACCCCTCCACTTT. As protein: CASSQGRGATVPLNSPLHF.

The DNA of the CDR3 is TGTGCCAGCAGCCGTGCCGGGACAGGGTTTCAAGAGACCCAGTACTTC. This gives the protein CASSRAGTGFQETQYF. The rearrangement uses TRBV5-4 and TRBJ2-5; 9 bases align to TRBD1. The CDR3 loop spans 16 amino acids. Germline V gene sequence: CDR1 SGHNT, CDR2 YYREEE (reference sequence). V lost 4 bases and J lost 2; bases outside the gene matches: 9.

This clone was seen only a few times. V gene TRBV15 combines with J gene TRBJ2-7, with D uncertain. Trimming removed 5 bases at V and 3 bases at J, with 17 bases between. Germline loops: CDR1 LNHNV, CDR2 YYDKDF (reference sequence). This CDR3 comprises 15 residues. CDR3 region: CATSPLQESFYEQYF. The CDR3 nucleotides are TGTGCCACCAGCCCTCTTCAGGAATCCTTCTACGAGCAGTACTTC.

J is TRBJ2-1 and V is TRBV7-2; 7 nucleotides match TRBD2. Germline V gene data show CDR1 as SGHTA and CDR2 as FQGNSA. Trimming took 1 base from V and 4 from J; bases not matched to a gene: 7. CDR3 length equals 16 residues. As DNA, the CDR3 is TGTGCCAGCAGCTTAGTAGTCTACGGGAGGTACAATGAGCAGTTCTTC. Translation: CASSLVVYGRYNEQFF.

V gene TRBV7-9 combines with J gene TRBJ1-1, with 8 bases lining up with TRBD1. Germline V CDR1 and CDR2: SEHNR, FQNEAQ (reference sequence). This CDR3 region has 13 residues. V trimming: 5 bases; J trimming: 7 bases; junction bases outside the gene matches: 6. CDR3 coding DNA: TGTGCCAGCAGCGTACAGGGGGGATTTGAAGCTTTCTTT. As protein: CASSVQGGFEAFF.

The chain carries TRBV11-2 and TRBJ2-2; 9 bases line up with TRBD2. The CDR3 extends over 15 amino acids. Looked up from germline, CDR1 is SGHAT and CDR2 is FQNNGV. Trimming took 5 bases from V and 3 from J; bases not matched to a gene: 4. As DNA, the CDR3 is TGTGCCAGCAGCCTTCTAGCGGGGTACACCGGGGAGCTGTTTTTT. Its translation is CASSLLAGYTGELFF.

The V gene is TRBV5-1, the J gene TRBJ2-1, with 13 positions matching TRBD2. V lost 3 bases, J lost 7 bases, and 4 bases stayed unmatched. The germline CDR1 and CDR2 sequences are SGHRS and YFSETQ. This CDR3 has 15 residues. Here the CDR3 DNA reads TGCGCCAGCAGCTCGGGGACTAGCGGGACAAATGAGCAGTTCTTC. This gives the protein CASSSGTSGTNEQFF.

V usage is TRBV10-1 and J usage is TRBJ2-1; TRBD2 matches 11 bases. Germline V gives CDR1 WNHNN, CDR2 SYGVQD (reference sequence). V lost 3 bases and J lost 1; bases outside the gene matches: 11. The CDR3 runs 19 residues. CDR3 protein: CASSDLGLAGLGSYNEQFF. CDR3 nucleotides: TGCGCCAGCAGTGACCTAGGACTAGCGGGTCTGGGGTCCTACAATGAGCAGTTCTTC.

The chain joins TRBV19 to TRBJ1-1, with a tentative D call TRBD1 (6 bases). Trimming took 3 bases from V and 3 from J, leaving 11 bases between them. There are 14 residues in the CDR3. CDR1 is LNHDA and CDR2 is SQIVND in the germline V gene (reference sequence). DNA for the CDR3: TGTGCCAGTAGTATGCAGGGGCCTCACACTGAAGCTTTCTTT. Encoded protein: CASSMQGPHTEAFF.

The chain recombines TRBV28 with TRBJ2-3; 8 bases match TRBD2. The V gene end was trimmed by 3 bases and the J gene end by 2 bases; junction bases not matched to a gene: 1. The CDR3 extends over 14 amino acids. Germline CDR1 MDHEN, CDR2 SYDVKM. Here the CDR3 reads CASSFSGVTDTQYF. CDR3 nucleotides: TGTGCCAGCAGTTTTAGCGGGGTCACAGATACGCAGTATTTT.

The chain links TRBV2 to TRBJ1-1, with TRBD1 identical over 8 bases. The CDR3 contains 15 residues. Germline loops: CDR1 SNHLY, CDR2 FYNNEI. V dropped 2 bases and J dropped 4; count of bases not matched to a gene: 6. DNA of the CDR3: TGTGCCAGCAGTGAACTGACAGGGGTGGGCACTGAAGCTTTCTTT. It codes for CASSELTGVGTEAFF.

The chain carries TRBV7-9 and TRBJ1-1; 9 bases fit TRBD1. This CDR3 has 12 amino acids. The germline CDR1 and CDR2 sequences are SEHNR and FQNEAQ (reference sequence). Trimming took 5 bases from V and 11 from J; bases not matched to a gene: 6. The CDR3 spells CASSRDRVGAFF. The CDR3 DNA reads as TGTGCCAGCAGCCGGGACAGGGTTGGGGCTTTCTTT.